This TCR beta chain was sequenced for a study of cytomegalovirus exposure and HLA in healthy donors. Notes on the study in general: Specificity for CMV antigens was confirmed in vitro for a few of the CMV-associated chains. In a later analysis, several top co-occurrence clusters appeared linked to parvovirus B19, influenza, CMV and Epstein-Barr virus. Later analysis placed DRB1 highest and HLA-C lowest in TCR association rates, which differed by HLA locus.

The PCR had 60 Vbeta and 13 Jbeta primers. This table comes from immunoSEQ multiplex PCR, and its TCRdb copy is limited to in-frame clones, with some not included. This table has approximately 170,000 clones, around 78% appearing once. V lost 4 bases and J lost 1, with 11 bases in between. The germline gives CDR1 MNHEY, CDR2 SVGAGI. This CDR3 has 14 residues. This clone was counted a single time. The antigen is undetermined. The chain couples TRBV6-5 to TRBJ2-7; possible D gene TRBD2, 6 bases. This TCR was sampled from a female donor in good health and CMV-seronegative. The sequenced sample consisted of PBMCs. In nucleotides, the CDR3 is TGTGCCAGCAGTTCGGGGGTTCGGTCCTACGAGCAGTACTTC. Its translation is CASSSGVRSYEQYF.